The 21 T cell receptor beta chains in this list originate from one sample, sequenced in a study of blood T cell repertoires in COVID-19. Sequencing was performed with immunoSEQ multiplex PCR; in TCRdb, only in-frame clones are kept and a portion is missing. Of approximately 260,000 clones in the sample, less than 90% were seen once. The sequenced sample consisted of peripheral blood. These receptors were collected from a man aged 55 to 70 who had recovered from COVID-19.

The gene calls are TRBV27 and TRBJ2-7, with D uncertain. With 3 bases removed from V and 3 bases from J, the gap between germline ends came to 24 bases. Looked up from germline, CDR1 is MNHEY and CDR2 is SMNVEV (reference sequence). The CDR3 runs 18 residues. This CDR3 is CASSFPLLQHEVDYEQYF. In nucleotides, the CDR3 is TGTGCCAGCAGTTTCCCGCTCCTTCAGCATGAGGTGGACTACGAGCAGTACTTC.

This clone was seen only once. The genes are TRBV5-6 and TRBJ2-7; 7 nucleotides agree with TRBD2. The J segment lost 6 bases and the V segment lost 5 bases, leaving 14 bases of the junction unmatched. This CDR3 comprises 15 residues. The germline gives CDR1 SGHDT, CDR2 YYEEEE. The CDR3 DNA follows: TGTGCCAGCAGGGGGAGGGGACGGGCCCTGGGCGAGCAGTACTTC. Encoded protein: CASRGRGRALGEQYF.

The CDR3 here is CASSHSNRAGGNEQFF. CDR3 nucleotide sequence: TGTGCCAGCAGTCACAGCAACAGGGCTGGTGGGAATGAGCAGTTCTTC. J is TRBJ2-1 and V is TRBV5-6, with a possible D match to TRBD1 (6 bases). V was clipped by 5 bases and J by 7 bases, with 22 bases between them. The CDR3 consists of 16 residues. Germline V gene lookup returns CDR1 SGHDT and CDR2 YYEEEE.

The chain recombines TRBV9 with TRBJ2-2, with 7 bases identical to TRBD2. V lost 5 bases to trimming and J lost 0 bases; unmatched junction nucleotides: 4. Germline V gene lookup returns CDR1 SGDLS and CDR2 YYNGEE. CDR3 size: 15 residues. CDR3: CASREGLANTGELFF. The CDR3 nucleotides are TGTGCCAGCAGGGAAGGACTAGCGAACACCGGGGAGCTGTTTTTT.

J is TRBJ2-1 and V is TRBV15; a possible D gene is TRBD1 (6 bases). This CDR3 has 15 amino acids. Trimming left V 1 base short and J 0 bases short, with 7 bases between. Germline V gives CDR1 LNHNV, CDR2 YYDKDF (reference sequence). CDR3 residues: CATSRGDNSYNEQFF. For the CDR3, the DNA is TGTGCCACCAGCAGAGGGGACAACTCCTACAATGAGCAGTTCTTC.

The V gene is TRBV2, the J gene TRBJ1-4, with unresolved D. CDR1 is SNHLY and CDR2 is FYNNEI in the germline V gene. Trimming took 6 bases from V and 8 from J, leaving 7 bases between them. This CDR3 region has 11 residues. Written as DNA, the CDR3 is TGTGCCAGCAGCCTAATCGAAAAACTGTTTTTT. Amino acid sequence: CASSLIEKLFF.

This clone has a handful of counts. The chain carries TRBV10-2 and TRBJ2-7, with D unresolved. V gave up 5 bases and J gave up 5 bases, with 16 bases separating them. The germline V gene encodes CDR1 WSHSY and CDR2 SAAADI. This CDR3 has 14 residues. The CDR3 DNA reads as TGCGCCAGCAGTTCCGCGGCAATGTCGGACGAGCAGTACTTC. Amino acid sequence: CASSSAAMSDEQYF.

This clone was detected only once. This chain joins TRBV4-2 and TRBJ2-3; 12 bases fit TRBD2. The CDR3 consists of 17 residues. Germline CDR1 LGHNA, CDR2 YNFKEQ. V lost 1 base and J lost 5; bases outside the gene matches: 7. CDR3 bases: TGTGCCAGCAGCCAAGTTGTGAGGACTAGCGGGAAAGATACGCAGTATTTT. This sequence encodes CASSQVVRTSGKDTQYF.

The chain links TRBV5-1 to TRBJ2-7; D is possibly TRBD2 (6 bases). The length of the CDR3 is 15 residues. Germline loops: CDR1 SGHRS, CDR2 YFSETQ. Trimming pared 5 bases from V and 2 bases from J, leaving 17 bases between. The CDR3 DNA sequence: TGCGCCAGCAGACCAGGTGGCGGCGGGACCTACGAGCAGTACTTC. Translated, it gives CASRPGGGGTYEQYF.

The chain combines TRBV2 with TRBJ2-3, with D perhaps matching TRBD1 (5 bases). The CDR3 is 14 amino acids. The ends were cut back, 7 bases at V and 1 base at J, with 12 bases in the middle. Germline CDR1 reads SNHLY; CDR2 reads FYNNEI. CDR3 coding DNA: TGTGCCAGCAACCAGGGTTTCGGCACAGATACGCAGTATTTT. It yields the protein CASNQGFGTDTQYF.

This clone was picked up a small number of times. The chain is built from TRBV11-3 and TRBJ1-1; D is perhaps TRBD1 (5 bases). Trimming took off 1 base at V and 5 bases at J, with 8 bases between the two ends. In germline, CDR1 is SGHNT, CDR2 YENEEA. There are 13 residues in the CDR3. The CDR3 loop is CASSLVRATEAFF. The CDR3 DNA follows: TGTGCCAGCAGCTTAGTCAGGGCTACTGAAGCTTTCTTT.

In this sample, this clone turned up a few times. This chain uses TRBV7-9 with TRBJ1-1, with D possibly being TRBD1 (5 bases). Germline values: CDR1 SEHNR, CDR2 FQNEAQ (reference sequence). The V end was cut by 9 bases, the J end by 2 bases, with 13 bases between. The CDR3 consists of 13 residues. DNA for the CDR3: TGTGCCAGTACGCAGGGCGGAAACACTGAAGCTTTCTTT. Translating gives CASTQGGNTEAFF.

The chain recombines TRBV30 with TRBJ1-5; D may be TRBD1 (6 bases). Germline V gene sequence: CDR1 GTSNPN, CDR2 SVGIG (reference sequence). This CDR3 region has 14 residues. V lost 5 bases, J lost 0 bases, and 11 bases lay in between. In DNA form, the CDR3 reads TGTGCCTGGGCCCAGACAGGTAGCAATCAGCCCCAGCATTTT. Translating it yields CAWAQTGSNQPQHF. Full variable domain (missing parts from reference TRBV30 and TRBJ1-5): SQTIHQWPATLVQPVGSPLSLECTVEGTSNPNLYWYRQAAGRGLQLLFYSVGIGQISSEVPQNLSASRPQDRQFILSSKKLLLSDSGFYLCAWAQTGSNQPQHFGDGTRLSIL.

The chain couples TRBV5-1 to TRBJ1-2; 9 bases are shared with TRBD1. With 7 bases clipped from V and 5 bases from J, the junction kept 6 bases outside the gene matches. The V gene's germline CDR1 is SGHRS and CDR2 YFSETQ. The CDR3 has 13 residues. CDR3 nucleotide sequence: TGCGCCAGCGAGTCGGACAGGGGTTATGGCTACACCTTC. Translating it yields CASESDRGYGYTF.

The chain couples TRBV5-5 to TRBJ1-4, with a possible D match to TRBD1 (5 bases). The V and J ends lost 0 bases and 4 bases respectively, with 10 bases between them. The length of the CDR3 is 15 residues. Looked up from germline, CDR1 is SGHKS and CDR2 is YYEKEE (reference sequence). CDR3 in DNA: TGTGCCAGCAGCTTGGGGCAGGGTAATAATGAAAAACTGTTTTTT. It specifies CASSLGQGNNEKLFF.

The chain has TRBV29-1 and TRBJ2-1, with 8 positions matching TRBD1. This CDR3 spans 14 amino acids. V lost 4 bases to trimming and J lost 6 bases; unmatched junction nucleotides: 8. Looked up from germline, CDR1 is SQVTM and CDR2 is ANQGSEA. CDR3 nucleotide sequence: TGCAGCGTTGTCGGTACAGGGGGTCCCAATGAGCAGTTCTTC. The encoded protein is CSVVGTGGPNEQFF.

The rearrangement links TRBV7-8 to TRBJ2-2; 12 nucleotides align to TRBD2. There are 20 residues in the CDR3. Germline CDR1 and CDR2: SGHVS and FQNEAQ. The V gene end was trimmed by 1 base and the J gene end by 6 bases; junction bases not matched to a gene: 15. CDR3 bases: TGTGCCAGCAGCTTAGGCGGACCGGGACTAGCGGGCTTAGGATCCGGGGAGCTGTTTTTT. It encodes CASSLGGPGLAGLGSGELFF.

This chain connects TRBV5-1 to TRBJ2-7, with TRBD1 matching 12 bases. The CDR3 has 16 residues. The junction had 5 bases not matched to a gene; V was cut back by 0 bases and J by 4 bases. CDR1 is SGHRS and CDR2 is YFSETQ in the germline V gene. The CDR3 sequence is CASSLAGTGGGYEQYF. For the CDR3, the DNA is TGCGCCAGCAGCTTGGCGGGGACAGGGGGCGGGTACGAGCAGTACTTC.

The CDR3 loop is CASSPNPYRGQREKLFF. The CDR3 DNA sequence: TGTGCCAGCAGCCCTAATCCTTACAGGGGGCAGAGGGAAAAACTGTTTTTT. The chain recombines TRBV28 with TRBJ1-4; TRBD1 agrees at 9 bases. The CDR3 extends over 17 amino acids. Germline V CDR1 and CDR2: MDHEN, SYDVKM. With 6 bases clipped from V and 8 bases from J, the junction kept 16 bases outside the gene matches.

The chain combines TRBV6-1 with TRBJ2-5, with D uncertain. Trimming removed 2 bases at V and 0 bases at J, with 7 bases between. The V gene's germline CDR1 is MNHNS and CDR2 SASEGT. The CDR3 is 14 residues long. CDR3 sequence reads: CASSERAYQETQYF. CDR3 in DNA: TGTGCCAGCAGTGAACGTGCGTACCAAGAGACCCAGTACTTC.

The chain recombines TRBV6-5 with TRBJ1-5; 7 nucleotides align to TRBD1. The CDR3 is 13 amino acids. Germline loops: CDR1 MNHEY, CDR2 SVGAGI. J was trimmed by 2 bases and V by 8 bases; bases with no gene match: 3. The chain's CDR3 is CASCTGGNQPQHF. Written as DNA, the CDR3 is TGTGCCAGCTGTACAGGGGGCAATCAGCCCCAGCATTTT.